This T cell receptor (beta chain) was documented in a study of T cell repertoires in cytomegalovirus infection. Study information: It can be stated that public TCR beta signatures indicated CMV infection as well as a matching HLA type.

This clonotype occurred a few times. The antigen is undetermined. Study-level findings and limits: The cumulative frequency of public TCR beta families distinguished individuals who carried CMV together with the relevant HLA. HLA-C-restricted CMV-specific TCR beta clonotypes prevailed in the ex vivo response.

In TCRdb, the reads were re-called with MiXCR into one record per CDR3 protein. This sample has under 200,000 distinct CDR3 sequences, with roughly 9% found just once. The CDR3 totals 17 residues. Germline values: CDR1 SGDLS, CDR2 YYNGEE. The junction had 8 bases not matched to a gene; V was cut back by 7 bases and J by 3 bases. The V call is TRBV9, the J call TRBJ2-6, with TRBD1 identical over 12 bases. Specimen: PBMCs. This clonotype was obtained from a human donor in good health (CMV status not recorded). Some clones in this sample may be carry-over from other donors' samples. The CDR3, as DNA: TGTGCCAGCCGGCGGGGACAGGGGGCGAATGGGGCCAACGTCCTGACTTTC. It specifies CASRRGQGANGANVLTF.